This is a list of T cell receptor beta chains from one sample in a study of early T cells in non-severe SARS-CoV-2 infection. One entry per CDR3 protein, called by TCRdb with MiXCR from the 5' RACE reads. The repertoire holds tens of thousands of distinct CDR3 sequences, with about 6% as singletons. The sequenced sample was whole blood, obtained at baseline. These receptors all come from an adult who was a healthcare worker with PCR-confirmed SARS-CoV-2 infection or an uninfected control (not recorded which). Each CDR3 is given with its conserved first and last residue. Each record gives: J gene, V gene, CDR3 protein.

TRBJ2-1	TRBV12-5	CASGFPGVANSYNEQFF
TRBJ2-7	TRBV6-1	CASSRDRAREQYF
TRBJ2-3	TRBV11-3	CASSHLGIAGGPSGDTQYF
TRBJ2-1	TRBV9	CASSVATSGGYNEQFF
TRBJ1-4	TRBV6-5	CASSSGPADEKLFF
TRBJ2-3	TRBV30	CAWSVAGGDTQYF
TRBJ2-3	TRBV20-1	CSARGTLAGAVDTQYF
TRBJ1-1	TRBV20-1	CSARVLDRMNTEAFF
TRBJ1-2	TRBV28	CASSLEETGYTF
TRBJ2-3	TRBV20-1	CSALGTDTDTQYF
TRBJ2-1	TRBV19	CASSLSDYYNEQFF
TRBJ1-2	TRBV2	CASTGREVGYTF
TRBJ2-5	TRBV11-2	CASSSYSGIGETQYF
TRBJ1-3	TRBV3-2	CASSQDVPGRGNTIYF
TRBJ1-1	TRBV7-6	CASSPVQGQGVGTEAFF
TRBJ2-3	TRBV2	CASSEAHRHGDTQYF
TRBJ2-2	TRBV7-8	CASSLVRGTGELFF
TRBJ1-1	TRBV18	CASSSTGGEGTEAFF
TRBJ2-4	TRBV5-1	CASRPDGGLAGNIQYF
TRBJ2-3	TRBV5-4	CASSFSRTGLATDTQYF
TRBJ2-5	TRBV29-1	CSVGHRLKETQYF
TRBJ2-3	TRBV18	CASSLEADTQYF
TRBJ2-5	TRBV20-1	CSATHPGLAWETQYF
TRBJ1-1	TRBV12-2	CASRLGDTNTEAFF
TRBJ2-7	TRBV4-2	CASSQEEASGSYEQYF
TRBJ1-4	TRBV7-9	CASSTTGGANEKLFF
TRBJ2-3	TRBV28	CASSPQGLGRVDTQYF
TRBJ1-2	TRBV20-1	CSASRGVTYGYTF
TRBJ2-1	TRBV27	CASSLSKASGASSYNEQFF
TRBJ2-7	TRBV28	CASSKSGAYEQYF
TRBJ2-7	TRBV11-2	CASSLDPSDYEQYF
TRBJ2-5	TRBV20-1	CSASVGKTQYF
TRBJ1-2	TRBV28	CASSLGAGGYGYTF
TRBJ2-5	TRBV29-1	CSVEGLALQETQYF
TRBJ1-2	TRBV4-3	CASSQDRSGRGSNYGYTF
TRBJ2-7	TRBV2	CASSEARLARTYEQYF
TRBJ2-3	TRBV20-1	CSSHRASTDTQYF
TRBJ2-1	TRBV20-1	CSASYYSGPSYNEQFF
TRBJ1-4	TRBV5-1	CASSLDEGYEKLFF
TRBJ2-3	TRBV27	CASSLNVGGYSDTQYF
TRBJ2-5	TRBV12-3/TRBV12-4	CASGGSQETQYF
TRBJ2-5	TRBV12-3/TRBV12-4	CASSPGASGAIETQYF
TRBJ2-3	TRBV7-9	CASSPGQWADTQYF
TRBJ2-7	TRBV14	CASSQGGGSYEQYF
TRBJ2-7	TRBV6-5	CASSFGTGLSTYEQYF
TRBJ1-1	TRBV20-1	CSARDLAANTEAFF
TRBJ2-1	TRBV7-8	CASSSLLAGVDEQFF
TRBJ1-2	TRBV12-3/TRBV12-4	CASSLQGGYGYTF
TRBJ2-5	TRBV27	CASSHLETQYF
TRBJ2-1	TRBV29-1	CSVEVWGDSHSYNEQFF